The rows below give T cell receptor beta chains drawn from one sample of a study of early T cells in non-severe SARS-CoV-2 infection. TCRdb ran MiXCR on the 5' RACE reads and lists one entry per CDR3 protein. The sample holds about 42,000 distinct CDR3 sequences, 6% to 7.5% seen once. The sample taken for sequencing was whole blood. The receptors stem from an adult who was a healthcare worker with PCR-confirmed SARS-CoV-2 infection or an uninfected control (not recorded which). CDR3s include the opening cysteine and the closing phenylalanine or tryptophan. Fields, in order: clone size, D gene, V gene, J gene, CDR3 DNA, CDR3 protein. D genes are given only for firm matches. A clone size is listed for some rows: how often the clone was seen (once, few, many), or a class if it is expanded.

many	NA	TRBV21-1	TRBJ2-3	TGTGCCAGCAGCAATTCGAGGTGGGGTCTAGCGGGGGTCACAGATACGCAGTATTTT	CASSNSRWGLAGVTDTQYF
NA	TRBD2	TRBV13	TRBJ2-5	TGTGCCAGCAGCCCGTGGACTAGCGGGGGGGGACTTCGAGAGACCCAGTACTTC	CASSPWTSGGGLRETQYF
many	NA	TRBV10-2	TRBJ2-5	TGCGCCAGCAGTGAGCCCGGAGAGACCCAGTACTTC	CASSEPGETQYF
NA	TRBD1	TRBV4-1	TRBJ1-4	TGCGCCAGCAGCCATACACGGGACAGGGGGCGGACTAATGAAAAACTGTTTTTT	CASSHTRDRGRTNEKLFF
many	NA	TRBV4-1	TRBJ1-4	TGCGCCAGCAGCCATCCACAGGGACGTGCAACTAATGAAAAACTGTTTTTT	CASSHPQGRATNEKLFF
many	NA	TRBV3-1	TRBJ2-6	TGTGCCTGCGGTTTTCAGGGGGCCAACGTCCTGACTTTC	CACGFQGANVLTF
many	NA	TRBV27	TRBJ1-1	TGTGCCAGCAGTTTATCGGAGGGTTTGGAAGCTTTCTTT	CASSLSEGLEAFF
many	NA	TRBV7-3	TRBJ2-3	TGTGCCAGCAGCCGGGATCCCACAGATACGCAGTATTTT	CASSRDPTDTQYF
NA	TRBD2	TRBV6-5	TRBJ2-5	TGTGCCAGCAGCTCGACTAGCGGACCCGCTGGGACCCAGTACTTC	CASSSTSGPAGTQYF
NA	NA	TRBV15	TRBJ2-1	TGTGCCACCAGCAGGCCCCCGGGACACGTAAACAATGAGCAGTTCTTC	CATSRPPGHVNNEQFF
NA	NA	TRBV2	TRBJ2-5	TGTGCCAGCGCCCAAGAGACCCAGTACTTC	CASAQETQYF
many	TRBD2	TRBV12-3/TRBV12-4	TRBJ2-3	TGTGCCAGCAGTTTACGGACTAGCGGGGGCACAGATACGCAGTATTTT	CASSLRTSGGTDTQYF